The present TCR beta chain was sequenced within a study of T-cell memory formation after mild COVID-19. Amplification by 5'RACE using constant-segment primers produced TCR alpha and TCR beta cDNA libraries that carried sample barcodes and UMIs. TCRdb re-called the 5' RACE reads with MiXCR, one entry per CDR3 protein. This sample yields 380,000 or so distinct CDR3 sequences, of which roughly an eighth are seen a single time; about a fifth belongs to the top ten. Trimming took off 1 base at V and 4 bases at J, with 18 bases between the two ends. Germline assignment: CDR1 SGDLS and CDR2 YYNGEE. The CDR3 is made up of 16 amino acids. For this clonotype: The target antigen is unknown.

Study results and limitations: There were some responding clones in pre-infection memory, which suggested that cross-reactive memory had joined. For contracting clones, CD4+ ones sat mainly in CM and EM, CD8+ in EMRA. A second wave of clones peaked on day 37, and their SARS-CoV-2 specificity went unconfirmed.

The sequenced material came from PBMCs or a T cell subset sorted from them (not recorded which). The chain links TRBV9 to TRBJ2-7; TRBD1 is a possible D gene (6 bases). The clonotype originates from a man aged 18 to 30 who had mild COVID-19 (a few samples of this study predate the infection). Cell type and time point are not known. This chain's CDR3 is CASSVKGTRPAYEQYF. For the CDR3, the DNA is TGTGCCAGCAGCGTAAAAGGGACAAGACCAGCGTACGAGCAGTACTTC.